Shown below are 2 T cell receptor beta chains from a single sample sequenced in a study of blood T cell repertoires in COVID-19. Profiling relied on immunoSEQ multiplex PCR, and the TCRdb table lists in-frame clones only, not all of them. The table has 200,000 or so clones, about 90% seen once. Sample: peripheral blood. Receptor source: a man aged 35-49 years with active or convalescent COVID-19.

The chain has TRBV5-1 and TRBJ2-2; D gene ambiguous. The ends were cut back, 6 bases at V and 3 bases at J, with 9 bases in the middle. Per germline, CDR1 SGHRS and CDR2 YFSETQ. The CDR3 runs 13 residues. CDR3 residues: CASMGQYTGELFF. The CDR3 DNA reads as TGCGCCAGCATGGGCCAGTACACCGGGGAGCTGTTTTTT.

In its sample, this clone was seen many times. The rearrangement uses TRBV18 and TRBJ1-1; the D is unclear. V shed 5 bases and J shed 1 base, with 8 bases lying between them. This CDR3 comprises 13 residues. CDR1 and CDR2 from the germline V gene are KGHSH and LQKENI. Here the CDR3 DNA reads TGTGCCAGCTCAAGCCAAAGGAACACTGAAGCTTTCTTT. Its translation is CASSSQRNTEAFF.